This passage covers 12 T cell receptor beta chains from one sample sequenced in a study of T cells expressing NK-cell markers. TCRdb derives one entry per CDR3 protein from the 5' RACE reads, leaving out DNA. The table lists roughly 420,000 distinct CDR3 sequences. Input material: blood T cells: a sorted CD56 or NKG2C T cell subset, CD4+ or CD8+ T cells, or bulk PBMC T cells (not recorded which). These receptors were obtained from a woman between 18 and 69 years old in good health.

The chain couples TRBV6-4 to TRBJ2-3. There are 13 residues in the CDR3. The germline V gene encodes CDR1 MRHNA and CDR2 SNTAGT. CDR3 amino acids: CASKKSVTDTQYF.

The V and J genes are TRBV5-5 and TRBJ2-7; TCRdb's D gene call, TRBD1, goes unchecked for lack of DNA. The CDR3 runs 15 residues. CDR1 and CDR2 (germline): SGHKS, YYEKEE (reference sequence). The CDR3 loop reads CASSLDRGLPLGQYF.

The chain employs TRBV20-1 and TRBJ2-7; the TCRdb D gene call, TRBD1, has no DNA to confirm it. Germline CDR1 reads DFQATT; CDR2 reads SNEGSKA (reference sequence). The CDR3 has 13 residues. CDR3 in amino acids: CSAREVGRGEQYF.

This chain uses TRBV10-2 with TRBJ1-5; the D gene TCRdb calls, TRBD1, cannot be checked with no DNA. The germline V gene encodes CDR1 WSHSY and CDR2 SAAADI. This CDR3 is built from 18 residues. CDR3 protein: CASSDLPDAGGIYQPQHF.

The V and J genes are TRBV11-2 and TRBJ2-1. This CDR3 contains 14 residues. CDR1 is SGHAT, CDR2 FQNNGV, per germline. This CDR3 is CASSPVIGFYEQFF.

The chain recombines TRBV4-3 with TRBJ2-1; no DNA is available, so the TRBD2 call from TCRdb remains unchecked. The germline V gene encodes CDR1 LGHNA and CDR2 YSLEER. This CDR3 spans 17 amino acids. The chain's CDR3 is CASSQDGASGSYNEQFF.

The gene calls are TRBV7-2 and TRBJ1-3; as DNA is missing, the TRBD1 call by TCRdb cannot be tested. CDR1 is SGHTA and CDR2 is FQGNSA in the germline V gene. The CDR3 has 15 residues. The CDR3 loop reads CASSPQGGSGNTIYF.

The rearrangement links TRBV5-4 to TRBJ1-5; the D call of TRBD1 rests on TCRdb alone, since no DNA is present to check it. CDR3 length: 14 residues. Germline V gene data show CDR1 as SGHNT and CDR2 as YYREEE (reference sequence). Here the CDR3 reads CASSQGWANQPQHF.

The chain is built from TRBV29-1 and TRBJ2-1; with no DNA, the TCRdb D assignment of TRBD1 cannot be verified. The CDR3 is 12 residues long. Germline V gene data show CDR1 as SQVTM and CDR2 as ANQGSEA. This CDR3 is CSPRTGNNEQFF.

This chain links TRBV29-1 with TRBJ2-7; no DNA is available, so the TRBD1 call from TCRdb remains unchecked. This CDR3 spans 14 amino acids. Germline lookup yields CDR1 SQVTM and CDR2 ANQGSEA. CDR3 region: CSVEDRQGAYEQYF.

This chain uses TRBV29-1 with TRBJ2-1; the D gene TCRdb calls, TRBD1, cannot be checked with no DNA. The CDR3 length is 11 residues. Germline CDR1 and CDR2: SQVTM and ANQGSEA. CDR3 region: CSVPDTDEQFF.

The CDR3 sequence is CASSLSVGAEQPQHF. The chain has TRBV5-1 and TRBJ1-5; TCRdb selects TRBD1, and the lack of DNA leaves this call unchecked. In germline, CDR1 is SGHRS, CDR2 YFSETQ. The CDR3 totals 15 residues.